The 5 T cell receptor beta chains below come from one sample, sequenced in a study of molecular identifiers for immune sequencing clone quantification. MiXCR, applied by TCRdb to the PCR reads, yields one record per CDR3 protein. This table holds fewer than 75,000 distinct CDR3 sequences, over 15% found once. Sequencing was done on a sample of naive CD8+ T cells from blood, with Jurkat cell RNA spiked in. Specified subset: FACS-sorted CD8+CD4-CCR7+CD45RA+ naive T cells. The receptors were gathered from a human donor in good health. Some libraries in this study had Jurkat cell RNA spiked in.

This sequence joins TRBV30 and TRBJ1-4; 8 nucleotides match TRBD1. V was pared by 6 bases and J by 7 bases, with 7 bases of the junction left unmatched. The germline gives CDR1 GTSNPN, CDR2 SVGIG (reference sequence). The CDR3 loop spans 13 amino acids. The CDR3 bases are TGTGCCTGCCCGACAGGGGATGGTGAAAAACTGTTTTTT. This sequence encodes CACPTGDGEKLFF.

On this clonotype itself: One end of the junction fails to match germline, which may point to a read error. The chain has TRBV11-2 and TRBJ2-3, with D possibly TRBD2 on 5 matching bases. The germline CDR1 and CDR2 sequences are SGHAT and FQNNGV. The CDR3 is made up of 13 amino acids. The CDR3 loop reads CAGSLVTRDTQYF. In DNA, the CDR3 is TGTGCCGGCAGCTTAGTAACTAGAGATACGCAGTACTTT.

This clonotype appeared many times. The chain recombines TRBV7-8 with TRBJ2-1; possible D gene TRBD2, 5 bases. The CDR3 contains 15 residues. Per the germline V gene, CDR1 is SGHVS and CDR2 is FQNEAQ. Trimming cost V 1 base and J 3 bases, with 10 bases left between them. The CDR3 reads CASSLVPEGYNEQFF. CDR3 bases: TGTGCCAGCAGCTTAGTGCCAGAGGGCTACAATGAGCAGTTCTTC.

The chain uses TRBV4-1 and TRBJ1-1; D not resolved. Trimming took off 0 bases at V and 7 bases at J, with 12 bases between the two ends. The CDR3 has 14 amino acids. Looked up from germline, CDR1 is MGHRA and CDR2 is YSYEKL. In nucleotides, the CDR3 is TGCGCCAGCAGCCAAGATCTAAGAAGTCTTGAAGCTTTCTTT. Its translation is CASSQDLRSLEAFF.

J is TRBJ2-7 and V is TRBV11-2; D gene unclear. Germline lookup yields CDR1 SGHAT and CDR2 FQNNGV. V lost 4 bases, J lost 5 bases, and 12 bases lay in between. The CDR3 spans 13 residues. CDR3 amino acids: CASSSAPENEQYF. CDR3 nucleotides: TGTGCCAGCAGCTCAGCACCGGAAAACGAGCAGTACTTC. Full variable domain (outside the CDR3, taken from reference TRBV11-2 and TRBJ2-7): EAGVAQSPRYKIIEKRQSVAFWCNPISGHATLYWYQQILGQGPKLLIQFQNNGVVDDSQLPKDRFSAERLKGVDSTLKIQPAKLEDSAVYLCASSSAPENEQYFGPGTRLTVT.